The 9 T cell receptor beta chains below all came from one sample that was sequenced in a study of regulatory T cells in long-lasting Graves disease (dated by TCRdb to the early 2020s). Receptors were amplified or captured by multiplex PCR. Instrument on record: Illumina HiSeq 4000. TCR beta libraries were built with iRepertoire HTBI primers and Arm-PCR amplification of CDR3 regions. TCRdb ran its own pipeline on the public reads, namely fastp trimming at Q25 and MiXCR clone calling, and kept in-frame beta chains. Identical CDR3 proteins give one entry, which carries the most common genes and DNA. A total of about 470,000 distinct CDR3 sequences appear in this sample, about 22% of them only once. Roughly 7% of the sample comes from the top ten. The meaning of the sample's time point label: persistent/refractory GD, antithyroid drugs over 5 years with positive TRAb. For both TCR sequencing and RNA sequencing, RNA was extracted from PBMCs using TRIzol.

The sample was peripheral blood mononuclear cells (PBMCs), taken when the disease was refractory, from a patient treated with antithyroid drugs. The receptor set was obtained from a female donor with Graves disease.

This clonotype was detected once. CDR3 nucleotide sequence: TGTGCCAGCTCACCACCCCACCTAGCGAACACTGAAGCTTTCTTT. Translating gives CASSPPHLANTEAFF. The chain combines TRBV18 with TRBJ1-1, with unresolved D. The germline V gene encodes CDR1 KGHSH and CDR2 LQKENI. CDR3 length equals 15 residues. V gave up 0 bases and J gave up 1 base, with 9 bases separating them.

In regard to this clonotype: With a much larger clone just one base away, this may be a read error. The chain has TRBV10-3 and TRBJ1-1; a possible D gene is TRBD1 (6 bases). V was cut by 8 bases and J by 1 base, with 17 bases left in between. This CDR3 comprises 15 residues. Germline V gene lookup returns CDR1 ENHRY and CDR2 SYGVKD. CDR3: CAIGGGDGQNTEAFF. The CDR3, as DNA: TGTGCCATCGGGGGGGGCGACGGACAGAACACTGAAGCTTTCTTT.

The genes are TRBV10-3 and TRBJ2-7, with D perhaps TRBD2 (5 bases). Trimming left V 3 bases short and J 0 bases short, with 12 bases between. The germline CDR1 and CDR2 sequences are ENHRY and SYGVKD. CDR3 length: 15 residues. CDR3 residues: CAISDQLVSSYEQYF. Written as DNA, the CDR3 is TGTGCCATCAGTGATCAACTAGTGAGCTCCTACGAGCAGTACTTC.

This clonotype was detected many times. V is TRBV5-6 and J is TRBJ2-5, with D hard to call. Germline V gene sequence: CDR1 SGHDT, CDR2 YYEEEE. The CDR3 totals 13 residues. Between the trimmed V and J ends, which lost 0 bases and 7 bases, there was a span of 10 bases. The CDR3 sequence: CASSLGAGRTQYF. The CDR3 DNA is TGTGCCAGCAGCTTGGGTGCAGGAAGGACCCAGTACTTC.

This chain uses TRBV29-1 with TRBJ1-2, with D perhaps TRBD1 (6 bases). Germline lookup yields CDR1 SQVTM and CDR2 ANQGSEA. The CDR3 has 14 residues. V was pared by 5 bases and J by 3 bases, with 16 bases between. The CDR3 reads CSVMKGGAHYGYTF. The CDR3 coding sequence is TGCAGCGTTATGAAAGGGGGAGCACACTATGGCTACACCTTC.

This clonotype has only a few counts. The chain combines TRBV7-9 with TRBJ1-1; 9 bases line up with TRBD1. V trimming: 5 bases; J trimming: 7 bases; junction bases outside the gene matches: 26. The V gene's germline CDR1 is SEHNR and CDR2 FQNEAQ (reference sequence). This CDR3 comprises 20 residues. The CDR3 DNA is TGTGCCAGCAGCCCCCGCCCGGGACAGGGTGGATCGAGGTTGAGTATTGAAGCTTTCTTT. Translating gives CASSPRPGQGGSRLSIEAFF.

The table lists this clonotype with many counts. This chain uses TRBV27 with TRBJ1-6; maybe TRBD1 (6 bases). Trimming stripped 0 bases from V and 8 bases from J, with 17 bases between. This CDR3 contains 17 residues. Germline V lookup: CDR1 MNHEY, CDR2 SMNVEV (reference sequence). CDR3 nucleotide sequence: TGTGCCAGCAGTTTATCTGTGCGGGGGGCTGGGGATTCACCCCTCCACTTT. It encodes CASSLSVRGAGDSPLHF.

The genes are TRBV6-1 and TRBJ1-4; no definite D call. The CDR3 has 15 amino acids. The V and J ends lost 1 base and 3 bases respectively, with 9 bases between them. CDR1 MNHNS and CDR2 SASEGT come from the germline V gene. This CDR3 is CASSEGTLSNEKLFF. CDR3 nucleotides: TGTGCCAGCAGTGAAGGGACCCTATCTAATGAAAAACTGTTTTTT.

This chain joins TRBV19 and TRBJ1-2; TRBD1 might be the D (5 bases). CDR1 and CDR2 from the germline V gene are LNHDA and SQIVND (reference sequence). The CDR3 spans 13 residues. V was shortened by 1 base and J by 10 bases, with 13 bases between the two germline ends. CDR3 sequence: CASSIGGSKAYTF. The DNA for the CDR3 is TGTGCCAGTAGTATAGGGGGGAGTAAGGCCTACACCTTC.